These T cell receptor beta chains were read from a single sample in a study of early T cells in non-severe SARS-CoV-2 infection. One entry per CDR3 protein results from TCRdb running MiXCR on the 5' RACE reads. This repertoire shows approximately 75,000 distinct CDR3 sequences, approximately 4.6% found once; its top ten account for under 4%. The sequences come from whole blood, collected at baseline. Receptors originate from an adult who was a healthcare worker with PCR-confirmed SARS-CoV-2 infection or an uninfected control (not recorded which). The donor label of this sample is uncertain. The CDR3 runs from the conserved cysteine through the conserved F or W. The D gene is left open where the match is weak. Clone size is not always given. Where it is, it says once, few, many or a class for expanded clones.

D gene | J gene | clone size | V gene | CDR3 protein | CDR3 DNA
. | TRBJ2-1 | few | TRBV30 | CAWTVTGFPGGNEQFF | TGTGCCTGGACAGTCACAGGGTTCCCTGGGGGCAATGAGCAGTTCTTC
. | TRBJ1-2 | . | TRBV7-3 | CASSYMAGSNYGYTF | TGTGCCAGCAGCTACATGGCAGGGTCTAACTATGGCTACACCTTC
TRBD1 | TRBJ1-1 | few | TRBV5-6 | CASSATGGLAFF | TGTGCCAGCAGCGCCACAGGGGGCTTAGCTTTCTTT
TRBD1 | TRBJ1-5 | few | TRBV7-2 | CASSIHLGTGGLGQPQHF | TGTGCCAGCAGCATTCATTTAGGGACAGGGGGCCTGGGTCAGCCCCAGCATTTT
. | TRBJ2-1 | . | TRBV11-2 | CASSSTLSSYNEQFF | TGTGCCAGCAGCTCGACCCTGAGCTCCTACAATGAGCAGTTCTTC
TRBD1 | TRBJ1-5 | many | TRBV20-1 | CSASRRDRVDSNQPQHF | TGCAGTGCCTCTCGCCGCGACAGGGTCGATAGCAATCAGCCCCAGCATTTT
. | TRBJ1-1 | many | TRBV12-3/TRBV12-4 | CASSFTEAFF | TGTGCCAGCAGTTTCACTGAAGCTTTCTTT
. | TRBJ1-2 | many | TRBV14 | CASSRTGTYPPWGYTF | TGTGCCAGCAGCCGAACCGGGACCTACCCTCCTTGGGGCTACACCTTC
. | TRBJ2-7 | . | TRBV3-1 | CASSHAGYEQYF | TGTGCCAGCAGCCATGCTGGTTACGAGCAGTACTTC
TRBD2 | TRBJ2-5 | few | TRBV27 | CASSFVVAGVETQYF | TGTGCCAGCAGTTTCGTCGTGGCGGGGGTAGAGACCCAGTACTTC
. | TRBJ1-1 | many | TRBV7-9 | CASSLRGTGDTEVFF | TGTGCCAGCAGCTTGAGAGGGACGGGGGACACTGAAGTTTTCTTT
. | TRBJ2-1 | few | TRBV20-1 | CSARGRIGYNEQFF | TGCAGTGCTAGAGGACGGATAGGGTACAATGAGCAGTTCTTC
TRBD1 | TRBJ1-4 | many | TRBV29-1 | CSVIPGGTGNEKLFF | TGCAGCGTGATCCCAGGAGGGACAGGAAATGAAAAACTGTTTTTT
TRBD2 | TRBJ2-3 | many | TRBV5-1 | CASSPLTSGGTDTQYF | TGCGCCAGCAGCCCCTTGACTAGCGGGGGCACAGATACGCAGTATTTT
. | TRBJ1-4 | . | TRBV28 | CASSLFGTDEKLFF | TGTGCCAGCAGTTTGTTCGGGACGGATGAAAAACTGTTTTTT
. | TRBJ1-1 | . | TRBV29-1 | CSGYAAHSTNTEAFF | TGCAGCGGTTACGCAGCCCACTCCACTAACACTGAAGCTTTCTTT
. | TRBJ2-3 | many | TRBV27 | CASSDDASHHTDTQYF | TGTGCCAGCAGCGACGATGCGTCCCATCACACAGATACGCAGTATTTT
. | TRBJ2-7 | . | TRBV10-3 | CAISELTYEQYF | TGTGCCATCAGTGAGTTGACCTACGAGCAGTACTTC
. | TRBJ1-5 | . | TRBV28 | CAAGGGQPQHF | TGTGCCGCTGGGGGGGGACAGCCCCAGCATTTT
TRBD1 | TRBJ2-7 | many | TRBV12-3/TRBV12-4 | CASSTWGQPVYEQYF | TGTGCCAGCAGTACCTGGGGACAGCCTGTCTACGAGCAGTACTTC
. | TRBJ1-5 | few | TRBV19 | CASSITPAPQHF | TGTGCCAGTAGTATAACCCCGGCGCCCCAGCATTTT
TRBD1 | TRBJ2-5 | many | TRBV11-2 | CASSLWDRAQETQYF | TGTGCCAGCAGCTTATGGGACAGGGCCCAAGAGACCCAGTACTTC
. | TRBJ1-6 | many | TRBV27 | CASTGRSYNSPLHF | TGTGCCAGCACAGGGCGATCCTATAATTCACCCCTCCACTTT
. | TRBJ1-2 | many | TRBV7-9 | CASSTEGNYGYTF | TGTGCCAGCAGCACGGAGGGAAACTATGGCTACACCTTC
. | TRBJ1-6 | . | TRBV14 | CASSLGQSSPLHF | TGTGCCAGCAGCCTAGGACAGTCTTCACCCCTCCACTTT
. | TRBJ1-1 | few | TRBV7-9 | CATMTTENTEAFF | TGTGCCACCATGACGACGGAGAACACTGAAGCTTTCTTT
. | TRBJ1-1 | many | TRBV6-2/TRBV6-3 | CASSSAGHSEAFF | TGTGCCAGCAGTTCCGCGGGACACTCAGAAGCTTTCTTT
TRBD1 | TRBJ1-6 | many | TRBV7-2 | CASSIQGRSDNSPLHF | TGTGCCAGCAGCATACAGGGGAGAAGCGATAATTCACCCCTCCACTTT
. | TRBJ1-3 | . | TRBV7-2 | CASSSLPGTENTIYF | TGTGCCAGCAGCTCTTTACCCGGAACGGAAAACACCATATATTTT
. | TRBJ2-3 | many | TRBV5-6 | CASSLAWADTQYF | TGTGCCAGCAGCTTGGCCTGGGCAGATACGCAGTATTTT
TRBD1 | TRBJ1-2 | many | TRBV6-5 | CASSYFPRDRGRFGYTF | TGTGCCAGCAGTTACTTTCCCCGGGACAGGGGGCGATTTGGCTACACCTTC
TRBD1 | TRBJ1-1 | many | TRBV28 | CASSFTQDRGRFAEAFF | TGTGCCAGCAGTTTTACCCAAGACAGGGGGCGATTCGCTGAAGCTTTCTTT
. | TRBJ2-7 | . | TRBV11-3 | CASSFQGNEQYF | TGTGCCAGCAGCTTCCAGGGAAACGAGCAGTACTTC
. | TRBJ2-2 | . | TRBV12-3/TRBV12-4 | CASTAVVTGELFF | TGTGCCAGCACTGCGGTAGTCACCGGGGAGCTGTTTTTT
TRBD2 | TRBJ2-5 | few | TRBV5-1 | CASSYGTSEETQYF | TGCGCCAGCAGCTACGGGACTAGCGAAGAGACCCAGTACTTC
. | TRBJ1-1 | . | TRBV18 | CASSPPGRRRTEAFF | TGTGCCAGCTCACCACCTGGGAGGAGGCGCACTGAAGCTTTCTTT
. | TRBJ1-1 | many | TRBV27 | CASSSGTTHTEAFF | TGTGCCAGCAGTTCGGGGACCACACACACTGAAGCTTTCTTT
TRBD1 | TRBJ2-1 | few | TRBV7-8 | CASSFGQGMNEQFF | TGTGCCAGCAGCTTCGGACAGGGGATGAATGAGCAGTTCTTC